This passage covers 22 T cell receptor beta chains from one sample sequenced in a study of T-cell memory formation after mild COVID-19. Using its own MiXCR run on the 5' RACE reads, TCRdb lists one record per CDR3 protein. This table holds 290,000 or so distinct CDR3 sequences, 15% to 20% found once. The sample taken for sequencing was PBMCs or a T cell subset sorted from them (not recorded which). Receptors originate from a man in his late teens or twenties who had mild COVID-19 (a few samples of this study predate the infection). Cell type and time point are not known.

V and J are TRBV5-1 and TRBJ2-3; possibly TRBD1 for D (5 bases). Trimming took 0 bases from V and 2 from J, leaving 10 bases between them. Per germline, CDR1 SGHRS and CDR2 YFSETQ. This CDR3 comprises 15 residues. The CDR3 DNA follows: TGCGCCAGCAGCTTGGAACAGGTATTCACAGATACGCAGTATTTT. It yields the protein CASSLEQVFTDTQYF. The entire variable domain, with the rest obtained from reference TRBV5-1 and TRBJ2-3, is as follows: KAGVTQTPRYLIKTRGQQVTLSCSPISGHRSVSWYQQTPGQGLQFLFEYFSETQRNKGNFPGRFSGRQFSNSRSEMNVSTLELGDSALYLCASSLEQVFTDTQYFGPGTRLTVL.

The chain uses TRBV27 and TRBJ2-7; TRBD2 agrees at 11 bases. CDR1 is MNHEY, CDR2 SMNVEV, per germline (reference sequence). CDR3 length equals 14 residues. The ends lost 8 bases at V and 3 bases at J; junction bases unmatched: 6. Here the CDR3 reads CASRLAGPYYEQYF. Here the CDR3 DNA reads TGTGCCAGCCGACTAGCGGGGCCCTACTACGAGCAGTACTTC.

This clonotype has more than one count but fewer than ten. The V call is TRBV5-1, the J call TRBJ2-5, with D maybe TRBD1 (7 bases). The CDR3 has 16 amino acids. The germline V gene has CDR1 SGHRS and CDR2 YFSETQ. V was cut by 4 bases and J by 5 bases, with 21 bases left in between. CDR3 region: CASSTQGGGNAETQYF. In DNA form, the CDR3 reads TGCGCCAGCAGCACCCAAGGGGGCGGGAACGCCGAGACCCAGTACTTC.

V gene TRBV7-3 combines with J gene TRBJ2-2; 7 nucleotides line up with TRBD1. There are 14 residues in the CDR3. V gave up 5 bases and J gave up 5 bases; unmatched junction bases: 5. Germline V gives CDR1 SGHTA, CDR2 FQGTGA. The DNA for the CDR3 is TGTGCCAGCAGCACGACAGGGTGGACCGGGGAGCTGTTTTTT. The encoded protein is CASSTTGWTGELFF.

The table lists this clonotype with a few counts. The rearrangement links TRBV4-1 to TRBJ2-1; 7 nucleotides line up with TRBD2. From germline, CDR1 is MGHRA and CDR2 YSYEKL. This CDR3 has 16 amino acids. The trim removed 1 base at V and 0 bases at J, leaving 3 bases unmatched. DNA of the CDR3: TGCGCCAGCAGCCAAGGGCTAGCGGACTCCTACAATGAGCAGTTCTTC. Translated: CASSQGLADSYNEQFF.

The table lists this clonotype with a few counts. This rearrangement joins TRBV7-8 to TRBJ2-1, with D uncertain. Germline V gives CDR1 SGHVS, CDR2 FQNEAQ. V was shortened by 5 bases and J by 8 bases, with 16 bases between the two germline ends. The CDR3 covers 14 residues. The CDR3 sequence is CASSPRTLRDEQFF. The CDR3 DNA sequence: TGTGCCAGCAGCCCAAGGACCCTTCGGGATGAGCAGTTCTTC.

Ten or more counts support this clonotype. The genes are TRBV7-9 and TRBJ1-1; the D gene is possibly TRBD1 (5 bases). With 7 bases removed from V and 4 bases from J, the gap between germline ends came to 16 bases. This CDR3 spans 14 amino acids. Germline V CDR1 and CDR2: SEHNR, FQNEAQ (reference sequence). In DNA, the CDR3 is TGTGCCAGCACCCGGGACGGGACCTTCACTGAAGCTTTCTTT. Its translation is CASTRDGTFTEAFF.

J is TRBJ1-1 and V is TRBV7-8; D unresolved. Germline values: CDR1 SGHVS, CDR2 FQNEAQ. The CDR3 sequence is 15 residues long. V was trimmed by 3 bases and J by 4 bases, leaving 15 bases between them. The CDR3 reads CASSFGDNPLTEAFF. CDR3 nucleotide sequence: TGTGCCAGCAGCTTTGGAGACAACCCCCTCACTGAAGCTTTCTTT.

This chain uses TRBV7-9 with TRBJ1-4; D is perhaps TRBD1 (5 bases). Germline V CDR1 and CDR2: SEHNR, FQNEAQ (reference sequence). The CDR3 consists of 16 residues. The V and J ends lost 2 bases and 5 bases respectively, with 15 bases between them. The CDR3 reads CASSLISTAANEKLFF. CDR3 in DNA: TGTGCCAGCAGCTTAATATCGACAGCCGCGAATGAAAAACTGTTTTTT.

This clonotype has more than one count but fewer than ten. The CDR3: CASSANRGETQYF. In DNA form, the CDR3 reads TGTGCCAGCAGCGCAAACAGGGGGGAGACCCAGTACTTC. The rearrangement uses TRBV9 and TRBJ2-5; 8 bases are shared with TRBD1. The CDR3 has 13 residues. Per the germline V gene, CDR1 is SGDLS and CDR2 is YYNGEE. J was trimmed by 5 bases and V by 3 bases; bases with no gene match: 3.

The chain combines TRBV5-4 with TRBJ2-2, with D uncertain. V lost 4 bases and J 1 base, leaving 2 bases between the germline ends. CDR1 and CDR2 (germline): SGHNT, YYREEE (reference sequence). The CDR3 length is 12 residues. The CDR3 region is CASSGNTGELFF. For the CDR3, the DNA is TGTGCCAGCAGCGGGAACACCGGGGAGCTGTTTTTT.

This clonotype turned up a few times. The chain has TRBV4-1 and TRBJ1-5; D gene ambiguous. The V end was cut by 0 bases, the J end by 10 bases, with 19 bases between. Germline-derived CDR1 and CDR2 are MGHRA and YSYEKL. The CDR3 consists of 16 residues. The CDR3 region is CASSQEWSAGDAPQHF. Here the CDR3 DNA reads TGCGCCAGCAGCCAAGAATGGTCGGCAGGAGACGCCCCCCAGCATTTT.

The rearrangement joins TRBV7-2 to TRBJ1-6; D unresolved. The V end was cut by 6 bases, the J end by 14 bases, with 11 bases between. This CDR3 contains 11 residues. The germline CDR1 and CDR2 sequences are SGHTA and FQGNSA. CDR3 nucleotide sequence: TGTGCCAGCAGGGACCGTTGGACCCTCCACTTT. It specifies CASRDRWTLHF.

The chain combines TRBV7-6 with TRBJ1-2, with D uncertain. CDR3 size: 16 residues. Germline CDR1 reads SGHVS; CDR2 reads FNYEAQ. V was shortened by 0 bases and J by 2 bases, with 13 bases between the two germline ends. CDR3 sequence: CASSLAIAGPNYGYTF. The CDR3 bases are TGTGCCAGCAGCTTAGCGATCGCAGGCCCAAACTATGGCTACACCTTC.

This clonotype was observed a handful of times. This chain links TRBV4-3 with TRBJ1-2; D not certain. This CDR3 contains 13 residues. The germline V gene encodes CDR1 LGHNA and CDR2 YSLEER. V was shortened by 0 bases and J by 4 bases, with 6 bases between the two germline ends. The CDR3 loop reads CASSQDSGYGYTF. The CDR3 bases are TGCGCCAGCAGCCAAGATAGCGGCTATGGCTACACCTTC.

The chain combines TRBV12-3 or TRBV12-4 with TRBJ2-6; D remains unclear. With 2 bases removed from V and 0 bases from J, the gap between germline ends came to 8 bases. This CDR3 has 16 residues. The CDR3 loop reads CASSLQVNSGANVLTF. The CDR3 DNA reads TGTGCCAGCAGTTTACAAGTGAACTCTGGGGCCAACGTCCTGACTTTC.

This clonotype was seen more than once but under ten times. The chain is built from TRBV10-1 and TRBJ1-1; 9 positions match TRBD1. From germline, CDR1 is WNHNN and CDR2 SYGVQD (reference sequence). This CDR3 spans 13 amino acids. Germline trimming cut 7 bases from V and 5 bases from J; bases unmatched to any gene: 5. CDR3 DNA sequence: TGCGCCAGCATGGGACAGGGAAGGACTGAAGCTTTCTTT. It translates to CASMGQGRTEAFF.

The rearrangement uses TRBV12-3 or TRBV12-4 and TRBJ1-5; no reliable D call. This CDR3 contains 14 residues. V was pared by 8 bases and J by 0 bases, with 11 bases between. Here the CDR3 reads CASHRGYSNQPQHF. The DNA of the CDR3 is TGTGCCAGCCATCGTGGCTATAGCAATCAGCCCCAGCATTTT.

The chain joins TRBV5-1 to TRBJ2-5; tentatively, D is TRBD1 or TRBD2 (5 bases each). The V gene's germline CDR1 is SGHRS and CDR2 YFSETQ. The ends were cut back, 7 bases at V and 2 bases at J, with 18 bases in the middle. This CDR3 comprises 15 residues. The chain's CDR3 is CASGPSGRRQETQYF. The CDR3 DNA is TGCGCCAGCGGTCCCTCGGGACGGAGGCAAGAGACCCAGTACTTC.

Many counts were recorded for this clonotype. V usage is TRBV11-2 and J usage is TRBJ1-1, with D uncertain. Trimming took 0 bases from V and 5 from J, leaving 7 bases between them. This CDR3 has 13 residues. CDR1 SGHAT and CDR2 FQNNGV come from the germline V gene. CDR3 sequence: CASSLDWGTEAFF. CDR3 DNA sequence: TGTGCCAGCAGCTTAGATTGGGGTACTGAAGCTTTCTTT.

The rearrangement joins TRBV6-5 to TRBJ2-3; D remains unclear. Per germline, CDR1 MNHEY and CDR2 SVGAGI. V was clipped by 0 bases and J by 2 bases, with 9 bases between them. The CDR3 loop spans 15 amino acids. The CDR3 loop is CASSYSYQSTDTQYF. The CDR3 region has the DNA TGTGCCAGCAGTTACTCGTACCAATCCACAGATACGCAGTATTTT.

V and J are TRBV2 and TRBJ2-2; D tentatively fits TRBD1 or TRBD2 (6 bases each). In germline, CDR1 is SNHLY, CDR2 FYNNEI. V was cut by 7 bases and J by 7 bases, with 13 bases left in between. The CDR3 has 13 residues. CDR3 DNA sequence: TGTGCCAGCATTCCGGGGGCGGACGGGGAGCTGTTTTTT. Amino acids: CASIPGADGELFF.